This T cell receptor beta chain was sequenced during a study of blood T cell repertoires in COVID-19. The overall study: The study drew acute and convalescent COVID-19 samples from the United States, Italy and Spain. PBMCs, B-cell-depleted T cells, or T cells were the source of the cDNA or gDNA that made up the material.

Per the original methods: Researchers report that nucleated cell counts were estimated from reference gene primer amplification. Using immunoSEQ multiplex PCR, the repertoire was profiled, and TCRdb retains in-frame clones only, with some absent. V and J calls and clone size follow that table, whereas D and trimming were derived from the DNA. This sample has around 57,000 clones, with about 80% found just once. Per the germline V gene, CDR1 is SGHRS and CDR2 is YFSETQ. Trimming removed 4 bases at V and 0 bases at J, with 10 bases between. This CDR3 has 14 residues. The clonotype was recovered from a woman in her sixties or seventies with acute or convalescent COVID-19. Sequenced input: peripheral blood. The chain uses TRBV5-1 and TRBJ1-1; unclear D gene. DNA for the CDR3: TGCGCCAGCAGCGGAGAGGCTCTGAACACTGAAGCTTTCTTT. This gives the protein CASSGEALNTEAFF.